These T cell receptor beta chains were read from a single sample in a study of blood T cells in healthy people across ages. TCRdb re-analysed the 5' RACE reads in MiXCR, keeping a single row per CDR3 protein. The repertoire holds about 540,000 distinct CDR3 sequences, with 24% as singletons. Separately, the same data were catalogued under a study of T cells of mothers and their children.

The sequenced sample consisted of blood. The receptors shown here come from a boy aged 5-17 years in good health. CDR3s include the opening cysteine and the closing phenylalanine or tryptophan. Fields, in order: J gene, V gene, D gene, clone size, CDR3 protein, CDR3 DNA. A D gene is named only where the DNA matches it firmly. Clone size is stated in some rows and not others, as once, few, many or a class when expanded.

J gene: TRBJ1-2
V gene: TRBV9
D gene: TRBD1
clone size: few
CDR3 protein: CASSAKTGYDYGYTF
CDR3 DNA: TGTGCCAGCAGCGCTAAGACAGGGTATGACTATGGCTACACCTTC

J gene: TRBJ2-3
V gene: TRBV29-1
D gene: TRBD1
clone size: -
CDR3 protein: CSVEGSDREGTDTQYF
CDR3 DNA: TGCAGCGTTGAAGGGTCGGACAGGGAAGGCACAGATACGCAGTATTTT

J gene: TRBJ1-1
V gene: TRBV7-9
D gene: -
clone size: few
CDR3 protein: CASSPGRWNTEAFF
CDR3 DNA: TGTGCCAGCAGCCCGGGACGGTGGAACACTGAAGCTTTCTTT

J gene: TRBJ2-1
V gene: TRBV4-3
D gene: TRBD1
clone size: many
CDR3 protein: CASSQDRGSYNEQFF
CDR3 DNA: TGCGCCAGCAGCCAGGACAGGGGCTCCTACAATGAGCAGTTCTTC

J gene: TRBJ1-6
V gene: TRBV4-3
D gene: -
clone size: -
CDR3 protein: CASSQDRPHNSPLHF
CDR3 DNA: TGCGCCAGCAGCCAAGATCGCCCCCATAATTCACCCCTCCACTTT

J gene: TRBJ1-2
V gene: TRBV6-6
D gene: TRBD1
clone size: once
CDR3 protein: CASLQTGEGYGYTF
CDR3 DNA: TGTGCCAGCCTTCAGACAGGGGAGGGCTATGGCTACACCTTC

J gene: TRBJ2-3
V gene: TRBV20-1
D gene: TRBD2
clone size: -
CDR3 protein: CSASTSGSTDTQYF
CDR3 DNA: TGCAGTGCTAGCACTAGCGGAAGCACAGATACGCAGTATTTT

J gene: TRBJ2-5
V gene: TRBV28
D gene: TRBD1
clone size: -
CDR3 protein: CASRQGGQGEETQYF
CDR3 DNA: TGTGCCTCTAGGCAAGGGGGACAGGGAGAAGAGACCCAGTACTTC

J gene: TRBJ2-7
V gene: TRBV7-2
D gene: TRBD2
clone size: -
CDR3 protein: CASRPGLATSYEQYF
CDR3 DNA: TGTGCCAGCAGGCCGGGACTAGCTACGTCCTACGAGCAGTACTTC

J gene: TRBJ2-5
V gene: TRBV29-1
D gene: TRBD2
clone size: few
CDR3 protein: CSVRGLATYEQYF
CDR3 DNA: TGCAGCGTTAGGGGACTAGCTACCTACGAACAGTACTTC

J gene: TRBJ1-6
V gene: TRBV7-9
D gene: -
clone size: few
CDR3 protein: CASSLGRDNSPLHF
CDR3 DNA: TGTGCCAGCAGCTTAGGGAGAGATAATTCACCCCTCCACTTT

J gene: TRBJ1-1
V gene: TRBV6-6
D gene: TRBD1
clone size: few
CDR3 protein: CATRGQRNTEAFF
CDR3 DNA: TGTGCGACAAGGGGACAGCGCAACACTGAAGCTTTCTTT

J gene: TRBJ2-5
V gene: TRBV9
D gene: -
clone size: -
CDR3 protein: CASSEGWGAPLQETQYF
CDR3 DNA: TGTGCCAGCAGCGAGGGGTGGGGGGCCCCACTCCAAGAGACCCAGTACTTC

J gene: TRBJ1-2
V gene: TRBV12-3/TRBV12-4
D gene: -
clone size: few
CDR3 protein: CASSLGAFGYTF
CDR3 DNA: TGTGCCAGCAGTTTAGGGGCGTTTGGCTACACCTTC

J gene: TRBJ2-5
V gene: TRBV15
D gene: TRBD1
clone size: few
CDR3 protein: CATSTFRDRPETQYF
CDR3 DNA: TGTGCCACCAGCACTTTCCGGGACAGGCCAGAGACCCAGTACTTC

J gene: TRBJ2-3
V gene: TRBV6-4
D gene: TRBD1
clone size: many
CDR3 protein: CASSPGQGAIDTQYF
CDR3 DNA: TGTGCCAGCAGTCCGGGACAGGGGGCGATAGATACGCAGTATTTT

J gene: TRBJ1-4
V gene: TRBV2
D gene: -
clone size: -
CDR3 protein: CASSERTVATNEKLFF
CDR3 DNA: TGTGCCAGCAGTGAGAGGACGGTGGCAACTAATGAAAAACTGTTTTTT

J gene: TRBJ1-4
V gene: TRBV5-1
D gene: -
clone size: few
CDR3 protein: CASSSDVGTNEKLFF
CDR3 DNA: TGCGCCAGCAGCTCCGACGTTGGAACTAATGAAAAACTGTTTTTT

J gene: TRBJ2-3
V gene: TRBV20-1
D gene: TRBD1
clone size: -
CDR3 protein: CSARDGTVSTDTQYF
CDR3 DNA: TGCAGTGCTAGAGATGGGACAGTCAGCACAGATACGCAGTATTTT

J gene: TRBJ2-1
V gene: TRBV4-2
D gene: -
clone size: -
CDR3 protein: CASSQQDSYNEQFF
CDR3 DNA: TGTGCCAGTAGCCAACAGGACAGTTACAATGAGCAGTTCTTC

J gene: TRBJ1-5
V gene: TRBV7-2
D gene: -
clone size: many
CDR3 protein: CASSFAQLNQPQHF
CDR3 DNA: TGTGCCAGCAGCTTCGCACAGCTGAATCAGCCCCAGCATTTT

J gene: TRBJ1-2
V gene: TRBV29-1
D gene: -
clone size: -
CDR3 protein: CSVVGRATHGYTF
CDR3 DNA: TGCAGCGTTGTCGGTAGGGCGACACATGGCTACACCTTC

J gene: TRBJ2-1
V gene: TRBV2
D gene: -
clone size: -
CDR3 protein: CASSESWSSYNEQFF
CDR3 DNA: TGTGCCAGCAGTGAATCTTGGAGCTCCTACAATGAGCAGTTCTTC

J gene: TRBJ2-7
V gene: TRBV12-3/TRBV12-4
D gene: -
clone size: -
CDR3 protein: CASSLRREYEQYF
CDR3 DNA: TGTGCCAGCAGTTTACGCAGGGAATACGAGCAGTACTTC

J gene: TRBJ2-6
V gene: TRBV6-1
D gene: -
clone size: -
CDR3 protein: CASSPRVLSSGANVLTF
CDR3 DNA: TGTGCCAGCAGTCCCCGGGTCCTCAGCTCTGGGGCCAACGTCCTGACTTTC

J gene: TRBJ1-1
V gene: TRBV4-1
D gene: -
clone size: few
CDR3 protein: CASSQDPLALGGSTEAFF
CDR3 DNA: TGCGCCAGCAGCCAAGATCCTCTTGCCCTCGGGGGTAGCACTGAAGCTTTCTTT

J gene: TRBJ2-5
V gene: TRBV20-1
D gene: -
clone size: -
CDR3 protein: CSASDSVGMEQYF
CDR3 DNA: TGCAGTGCGTCGGACTCCGTCGGGATGGAGCAGTACTTC

J gene: TRBJ2-5
V gene: TRBV3-1
D gene: -
clone size: few
CDR3 protein: CASTRISETQYF
CDR3 DNA: TGTGCCAGCACTAGAATCTCGGAGACCCAGTACTTC

J gene: TRBJ1-2
V gene: TRBV10-3
D gene: -
clone size: few
CDR3 protein: CAISGPPVYGYTF
CDR3 DNA: TGTGCCATCAGTGGCCCTCCGGTCTATGGCTACACCTTC

J gene: TRBJ2-7
V gene: TRBV7-2
D gene: -
clone size: -
CDR3 protein: CASRPRVGGLYEQYF
CDR3 DNA: TGTGCCAGCAGGCCCCGGGTGGGGGGCCTCTACGAGCAGTACTTC

J gene: TRBJ1-4
V gene: TRBV20-1
D gene: TRBD1
clone size: few
CDR3 protein: CSPEPPLDRDGEKLFF
CDR3 DNA: TGCAGTCCCGAACCCCCATTGGACAGGGATGGCGAAAAACTGTTTTTT

J gene: TRBJ2-7
V gene: TRBV20-1
D gene: -
clone size: -
CDR3 protein: CSAPGTYGNEQYF
CDR3 DNA: TGCAGTGCGCCAGGGACCTACGGAAACGAGCAGTACTTC

J gene: TRBJ2-3
V gene: TRBV15
D gene: -
clone size: -
CDR3 protein: CATSRDPGTGLAQYF
CDR3 DNA: TGTGCCACCAGCAGAGATCCGGGAACCGGCCTGGCGCAGTATTTT

J gene: TRBJ2-1
V gene: TRBV9
D gene: -
clone size: many
CDR3 protein: CASSVGLVNEQFF
CDR3 DNA: TGTGCCAGCAGCGTAGGGTTGGTCAATGAGCAGTTCTTC

J gene: TRBJ2-7
V gene: TRBV10-3
D gene: TRBD1
clone size: -
CDR3 protein: CAISEVRDRGFYGQYF
CDR3 DNA: TGTGCCATCAGTGAGGTACGGGACAGGGGCTTCTACGGGCAGTACTTC

J gene: TRBJ2-4
V gene: TRBV4-1
D gene: TRBD1
clone size: -
CDR3 protein: CASSQGPQGQGTKNIQYF
CDR3 DNA: TGCGCCAGCAGCCAAGGCCCACAGGGGCAGGGGACCAAAAACATTCAGTACTTC

J gene: TRBJ2-1
V gene: TRBV7-9
D gene: -
clone size: few
CDR3 protein: CASSLRTNHNEQFF
CDR3 DNA: TGTGCCAGCAGCCTCCGGACTAACCACAATGAGCAGTTCTTC

J gene: TRBJ2-5
V gene: TRBV7-9
D gene: -
clone size: few
CDR3 protein: CASSLVSGETQYF
CDR3 DNA: TGTGCCAGCAGCTTAGTTTCCGGCGAGACCCAGTACTTC

J gene: TRBJ2-5
V gene: TRBV20-1
D gene: TRBD2
clone size: many
CDR3 protein: CSARIAGAETQYF
CDR3 DNA: TGCAGTGCTAGAATAGCGGGGGCAGAGACCCAGTACTTC

J gene: TRBJ2-5
V gene: TRBV6-2/TRBV6-3
D gene: -
clone size: -
CDR3 protein: CASNSGETQYF
CDR3 DNA: TGTGCCAGCAACTCAGGGGAGACCCAGTACTTC

J gene: TRBJ2-1
V gene: TRBV20-1
D gene: TRBD2
clone size: few
CDR3 protein: CSALAGGSSYNEQFF
CDR3 DNA: TGCAGTGCCTTAGCGGGGGGAAGCTCCTACAATGAGCAGTTCTTC

J gene: TRBJ1-1
V gene: TRBV6-2/TRBV6-3
D gene: -
clone size: -
CDR3 protein: CASSQRRDTEAFF
CDR3 DNA: TGTGCCAGCAGCCAGAGGAGGGACACTGAAGCTTTCTTT

J gene: TRBJ1-4
V gene: TRBV28
D gene: -
clone size: many
CDR3 protein: CASSIPSEKLFF
CDR3 DNA: TGTGCCAGCAGTATCCCCAGTGAAAAACTGTTTTTT

J gene: TRBJ2-5
V gene: TRBV28
D gene: -
clone size: many
CDR3 protein: CASSPRGRQETQYF
CDR3 DNA: TGTGCCAGCAGCCCCAGGGGGAGGCAAGAGACCCAGTACTTC

J gene: TRBJ1-2
V gene: TRBV28
D gene: TRBD1
clone size: few
CDR3 protein: CAIGSGGQGVDGYTF
CDR3 DNA: TGTGCCATCGGCTCGGGGGGACAGGGGGTCGATGGCTACACCTTC